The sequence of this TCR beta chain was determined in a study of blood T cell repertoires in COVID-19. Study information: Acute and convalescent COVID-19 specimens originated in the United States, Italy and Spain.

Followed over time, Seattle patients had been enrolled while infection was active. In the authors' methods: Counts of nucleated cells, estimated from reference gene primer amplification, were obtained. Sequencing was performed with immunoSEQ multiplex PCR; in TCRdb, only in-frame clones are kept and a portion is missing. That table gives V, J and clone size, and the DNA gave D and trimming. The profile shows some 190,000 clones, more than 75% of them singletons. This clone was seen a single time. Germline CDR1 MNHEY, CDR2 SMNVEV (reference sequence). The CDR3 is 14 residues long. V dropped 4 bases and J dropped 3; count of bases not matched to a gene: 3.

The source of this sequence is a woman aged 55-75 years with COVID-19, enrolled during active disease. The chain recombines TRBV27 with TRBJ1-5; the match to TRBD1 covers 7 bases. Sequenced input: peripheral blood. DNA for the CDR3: TGTGCCAGCAGTTCGGGACAGTACAATCAGCCCCAGCATTTT. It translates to CASSSGQYNQPQHF.